What follows are 12 T cell receptor beta chains derived from one specimen sequenced in a study of technical replicates of blood from a few donors. Clones were read by immunoSEQ multiplex PCR, and TCRdb kept only the in-frame ones, dropping some. The repertoire consists of roughly 87,000 clones, with approximately 93% occurring once and the leading ten covering 0.2% to 0.25%. Sequencing was performed on T cells isolated from PBMCs. These receptors were taken from a human donor in good health.

This sequence joins TRBV18 and TRBJ1-2; 9 nucleotides match TRBD1. Germline V CDR1 and CDR2: KGHSH, LQKENI. V dropped 3 bases and J dropped 6; count of bases not matched to a gene: 2. The CDR3 is 13 residues long. CDR3 region: CASSPRTGDGYTF. For the CDR3, the DNA is TGTGCCAGCTCACCGAGGACAGGGGATGGCTACACCTTC.

The chain joins TRBV5-1 to TRBJ1-1, with D unresolved. Germline values: CDR1 SGHRS, CDR2 YFSETQ. V was pared by 4 bases and J by 6 bases, with 16 bases between. The CDR3 contains 14 residues. The CDR3 sequence: CASSLGSSEAEAFF. DNA of the CDR3: TGCGCCAGCAGCCTGGGATCTTCGGAGGCTGAAGCTTTCTTT. Complete variable domain (other parts from reference TRBV5-1 and TRBJ1-1): KAGVTQTPRYLIKTRGQQVTLSCSPISGHRSVSWYQQTPGQGLQFLFEYFSETQRNKGNFPGRFSGRQFSNSRSEMNVSTLELGDSALYLCASSLGSSEAEAFFGQGTRLTVV.

The chain has TRBV5-1 and TRBJ2-2; 8 nucleotides line up with TRBD1. The length of the CDR3 is 15 residues. V lost 5 bases to trimming and J lost 6 bases; unmatched junction nucleotides: 9. The V gene's germline CDR1 is SGHRS and CDR2 YFSETQ. The chain's CDR3 is CASRGQTGAAGELFF. The DNA for the CDR3 is TGCGCCAGCAGGGGACAGACAGGGGCGGCCGGGGAGCTGTTTTTT.

This clone appeared once. The gene calls are TRBV28 and TRBJ2-2; D may be TRBD1 (6 bases). CDR3 length: 15 residues. V gave up 5 bases and J gave up 0 bases, with 10 bases separating them. Per germline, CDR1 MDHEN and CDR2 SYDVKM. The CDR3 here is CASSGQFANTGELFF. The CDR3 DNA follows: TGTGCCAGCAGTGGACAGTTCGCGAACACCGGGGAGCTGTTTTTT.

The gene calls are TRBV5-1 and TRBJ2-1, with 10 bases that match TRBD2. The V segment lost 2 bases and the J segment 8 bases; nucleotides outside the gene matches: 4. Germline CDR1 is SGHRS and CDR2 is YFSETQ. This CDR3 contains 14 residues. CDR3 sequence: CASSLGLAADEQFF. The DNA for the CDR3 is TGCGCCAGCAGCTTAGGACTAGCGGCCGATGAGCAGTTCTTC.

The gene calls are TRBV28 and TRBJ2-1; TRBD2 aligns across 8 bases. The V gene end was trimmed by 5 bases and the J gene end by 6 bases; junction bases not matched to a gene: 9. The length of the CDR3 is 15 residues. Germline CDR1 and CDR2: MDHEN and SYDVKM. The CDR3 reads CASSRLAGRGNEQFF. CDR3 bases: TGTGCCAGCAGTAGGTTAGCGGGGCGTGGCAATGAGCAGTTCTTC.

CDR3 coding DNA: TGCGCCAGCAAGGGGCTCGACAAAAACATTCAGTACTTC. Translation gives CASKGLDKNIQYF. The V gene is TRBV10-2, the J gene TRBJ2-4; D might be TRBD1 (5 bases). The germline CDR1 and CDR2 sequences are WSHSY and SAAADI. V was cut by 7 bases and J by 3 bases, with 10 bases left in between. This CDR3 is built from 13 residues.

The chain carries TRBV9 and TRBJ1-6; D unclear. V dropped 0 bases and J dropped 4 bases, with 11 bases sitting between them. The CDR3 covers 16 residues. Looked up from germline, CDR1 is SGDLS and CDR2 is YYNGEE. The chain's CDR3 is CASSVDPEDYNSPLHF. The DNA for the CDR3 is TGTGCCAGCAGCGTAGATCCGGAGGATTATAATTCACCCCTCCACTTT.

The V gene is TRBV28, the J gene TRBJ2-3, with D possibly TRBD1 on 7 matching bases. Germline CDR1 and CDR2: MDHEN and SYDVKM. Trimming stripped 11 bases from V and 1 base from J, with 22 bases between. The CDR3 runs to 16 residues. CDR3 DNA: TGTGCCGCAGGGGGGAGTGGCCTGTCGGGCACAGATACGCAGTATTTT. Residues: CAAGGSGLSGTDTQYF.

The chain employs TRBV30 and TRBJ1-6; tentative D call: TRBD1 (5 bases). V was cut by 0 bases and J by 16 bases, with 10 bases left in between. CDR1 GTSNPN and CDR2 SVGIG come from the germline V gene (reference sequence). The CDR3 totals 11 residues. The CDR3 reads CAWSVTGVLHF. Written as DNA, the CDR3 is TGTGCCTGGAGTGTAACGGGGGTTCTCCACTTT.

This chain links TRBV30 with TRBJ1-3; 10 nucleotides agree with TRBD1. Trimming at V came to 0 bases and at J to 4 bases, leaving 12 bases not matched to a gene. The germline CDR1 and CDR2 sequences are GTSNPN and SVGIG (reference sequence). This CDR3 is 18 amino acids long. The chain's CDR3 is CAWSVPSDDRGQGNTIYF. Written as DNA, the CDR3 is TGTGCCTGGAGTGTACCCTCAGACGACAGGGGGCAAGGAAACACCATATATTTT.

This clone was observed a single time. This sequence joins TRBV4-1 and TRBJ2-2; TRBD2 agrees at 14 bases. Germline V gives CDR1 MGHRA, CDR2 YSYEKL. The V and J ends lost 4 bases and 7 bases, in that order; junction bases with no gene match: 14. There are 19 residues in the CDR3. The CDR3 region is CASSRFSGTSGREGGELFF. Here the CDR3 DNA reads TGCGCCAGCAGCCGATTTTCGGGGACTAGCGGGAGAGAGGGCGGGGAGCTGTTTTTT.